Listed below are T cell receptor beta chains from one sample, sequenced in a study of blood T cell repertoires in COVID-19. Using immunoSEQ multiplex PCR, the repertoire was profiled, and TCRdb retains in-frame clones only, with some absent. The sample has roughly 68,000 clones; approximately 90% are singletons. What was sequenced was peripheral blood. All receptors come from a woman older than 75 with active COVID-19. Each CDR3 is given with its conserved first and last residue. D genes are given only for firm matches. Clone sizes are given selectively: once, few, many, or a class where the clone is expanded.

V gene	J gene	clone size	D gene	CDR3 DNA	CDR3 protein
TRBV7-8	TRBJ2-1	few	TRBD2	TGTGCCAGCAGTTCGAGGAGACTAGCGAACTTAGATGAGCAGTTCTTC	CASSSRRLANLDEQFF
TRBV9	TRBJ1-4	-	TRBD1	TGTGCCAGCAGCGTAGGCCTCGGACAGGGTAATGAAAAACTGTTTTTT	CASSVGLGQGNEKLFF
TRBV4-1	TRBJ2-7	-	-	TGCGCCAGCAGCCCTACGGGGTCCCTCTCCTACGAGCAGTACTTC	CASSPTGSLSYEQYF
TRBV7-2	TRBJ1-2	-	-	TGTGCCAGCAGCTTAGAGAGGGACTATGGCTACACCTTC	CASSLERDYGYTF
TRBV18	TRBJ2-5	-	TRBD2	TGTGCCAGCTCACCGGCAGGCGGGAGGGAGACCCAGTACTTC	CASSPAGGRETQYF
TRBV28	TRBJ1-5	once	TRBD1	TGTGCCAGCAGTTTAACGGGGACAGGGGGCGCCCGCCCCTTCAATCAGCCCCAGCATTTT	CASSLTGTGGARPFNQPQHF
TRBV15	TRBJ2-7	few	-	TGTGCCACCAGCGTGGACAGCTCCTACGAGCAGTACTTC	CATSVDSSYEQYF
TRBV7-9	TRBJ1-1	-	-	TGTGCCAGCAGCTTAGGGCAGGCCGCTGAAGCTTTCTTT	CASSLGQAAEAFF
TRBV5-4	TRBJ1-1	-	-	TGTGCCAGCAGCTTGGGGGGGCGATTGGGGCTGAACACTGAAGCTTTCTTT	CASSLGGRLGLNTEAFF
TRBV19	TRBJ2-1	-	TRBD2	TGTGCCAGTAGTATGCCTTTACTAGCGGGAGGGCGCTACAATGAGCAGTTCTTC	CASSMPLLAGGRYNEQFF
TRBV5-1	TRBJ2-7	-	TRBD1	TGCGCCAGCAGCTCCCGCACCCGGACAGGGGGCCGAGGGGGAAGCGACGAGCAGTACTTC	CASSSRTRTGGRGGSDEQYF
TRBV30	TRBJ1-1	-	-	TGTGCCTGGAAGGTTTTTGAGGATCCCGGTGAAGCTTTCTTT	CAWKVFEDPGEAFF
TRBV7-6	TRBJ2-2	-	-	TGTGCCAGCAGCTTATCGACAGGTCCCCCCACCGGGGAGCTGTTTTTT	CASSLSTGPPTGELFF
TRBV5-1	TRBJ2-2	-	TRBD2	TGCGCCAGCAGCTGGACGGCTAGCGGGAGAAGAACCGGGGAGCTGTTTTTT	CASSWTASGRRTGELFF
TRBV6-6	TRBJ2-2	once	-	TGTGCCAGCACCCGGGGAGTCGTCGGACGTGGCGGGGAGCTGTTTTTT	CASTRGVVGRGGELFF
TRBV15	TRBJ2-7	-	TRBD2	TGTGCCACCAGCAGGGACGTAGCGGGCTCCTACGAGCAGTACTTC	CATSRDVAGSYEQYF
TRBV18	TRBJ2-7	-	TRBD2	TGTGCCAGCTCACCATTTGGAGGGAGGGTCACCTACGAGCAGTACTTC	CASSPFGGRVTYEQYF
TRBV27	TRBJ2-7	once	-	TGTGCCAGCAGTCCACACTGGGACAAAGACTACGAGCAGTACTTC	CASSPHWDKDYEQYF
TRBV7-2	TRBJ2-1	-	-	TGTGCCAGCAGCGGAGCGGCTTCAAAACGGAATGAGCAGTTCTTC	CASSGAASKRNEQFF
TRBV9	TRBJ2-1	-	TRBD1	TGTGCCAGCAGCGTTGGGACAGGGTCCCCTAATGAGCAGTTCTTC	CASSVGTGSPNEQFF
TRBV6-5	TRBJ2-1	-	-	TGTGCCAGCAGCCTTAGGGGCAACTACAATGAGCAGTTCTTC	CASSLRGNYNEQFF
TRBV27	TRBJ1-1	-	TRBD1	TGTGCCAGCAGTTTAGGGACAGGCAACACTGAAGCTTTCTTT	CASSLGTGNTEAFF
TRBV7-2	TRBJ2-2	-	TRBD2	TGTGCCAGCAGGCGGGCGGGAGTGGGGACCGGGGAGCTGTTTTTT	CASRRAGVGTGELFF
TRBV4-3	TRBJ2-3	few	-	TGCGCCAGCAGCCAAGATCTAATGATAACTAGACGAAGCACAGATACGCAGTATTTT	CASSQDLMITRRSTDTQYF
TRBV6-2/TRBV6-3	TRBJ1-6	-	TRBD1	TGTGCCAGCAGTCGACCGGGACAGGGGAATTCACCCCTCCACTTT	CASSRPGQGNSPLHF
TRBV6-6	TRBJ2-1	-	TRBD2	TGTGCCAGTCTAGCGGGGGATTACAATGAGCAGTTCTTC	CASLAGDYNEQFF
TRBV18	TRBJ2-7	-	TRBD2	TGTGCCAGCTCACCGGGGGGGGTTGCCTCCTACGAGCAGTACTTC	CASSPGGVASYEQYF
TRBV19	TRBJ1-5	-	-	TGTGCCAGTAGCTCGGGGGGGGCGGGCAATCAGCCCCAGCATTTT	CASSSGGAGNQPQHF
TRBV7-8	TRBJ2-3	-	-	TGTGCCAGCAGCTTCTCCAGGGGAGATACGCAGTATTTT	CASSFSRGDTQYF
TRBV7-2	TRBJ2-3	once	TRBD2	TGTGCCAGCAGCTTGGTACGACTAGCGGGTTTTGCAGATACGCAGTATTTT	CASSLVRLAGFADTQYF
TRBV27	TRBJ1-5	-	TRBD1	TGTGCCAGCAGGACAGGACAGGGGAGGTTGGATCAGCCCCAGCATTTT	CASRTGQGRLDQPQHF
TRBV28	TRBJ1-3	-	TRBD1	TGTGCCAGCAGTTTACGACAGGGAGGAAACACCATATATTTT	CASSLRQGGNTIYF
TRBV27	TRBJ2-7	few	TRBD2	TGTGCCAGCAGTTTAAGCCTAGCGGGTGTTGGGGAGCAGTACTTC	CASSLSLAGVGEQYF
TRBV9	TRBJ1-2	few	-	TGTGCCAGCAGCCCCCGCGGTGAGTTATTGAACTATGGCTACACCTTC	CASSPRGELLNYGYTF
TRBV6-6	TRBJ2-6	-	-	TGTGCCAGCAGTCCACGGCCGGGGGGCACTGGGGCCAACGTCCTGACTTTC	CASSPRPGGTGANVLTF
TRBV11-3	TRBJ1-2	-	-	TGTGCCAGCAGCTCGATCAGGGGCTACACCTTC	CASSSIRGYTF
TRBV3-1/TRBV3-2	TRBJ2-5	-	TRBD2	TGTGCCAGCAGCCAACAGCGGGAGGTGGAGACCCAGTACTTC	CASSQQREVETQYF
TRBV19	TRBJ2-1	-	-	TGTGCCAGTAGTATAGTCCCGGGAGCCAACAATGAGCAGTTCTTC	CASSIVPGANNEQFF
TRBV27	TRBJ1-2	-	-	TGTGCCAGCAGTTCGACGGGGGGAGGTGGCTACACCTTC	CASSSTGGGGYTF
TRBV27	TRBJ2-7	-	TRBD2	TGTGCCAGCAGCACAGGGACTAGAGGCTACGAGCAGTACTTC	CASSTGTRGYEQYF